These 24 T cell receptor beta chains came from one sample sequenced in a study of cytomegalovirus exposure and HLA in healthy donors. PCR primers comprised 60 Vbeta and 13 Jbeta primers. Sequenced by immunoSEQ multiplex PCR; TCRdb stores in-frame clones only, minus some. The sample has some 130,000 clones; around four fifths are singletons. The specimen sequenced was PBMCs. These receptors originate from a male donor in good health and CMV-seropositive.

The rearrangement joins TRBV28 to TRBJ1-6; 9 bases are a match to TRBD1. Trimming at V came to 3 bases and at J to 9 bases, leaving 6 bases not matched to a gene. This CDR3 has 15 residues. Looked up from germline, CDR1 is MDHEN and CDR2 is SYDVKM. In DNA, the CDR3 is TGTGCCAGCAGTTTCCGGGACAGGGTGACTTCACCCCTCCACTTT. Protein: CASSFRDRVTSPLHF.

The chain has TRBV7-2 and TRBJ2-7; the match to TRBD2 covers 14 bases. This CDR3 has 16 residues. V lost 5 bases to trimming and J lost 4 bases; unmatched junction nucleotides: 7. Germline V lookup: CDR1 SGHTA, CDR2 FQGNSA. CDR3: CASSPGLAGGGYEQYF. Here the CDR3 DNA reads TGTGCCAGCAGCCCCGGACTAGCGGGAGGTGGTTACGAGCAGTACTTC.

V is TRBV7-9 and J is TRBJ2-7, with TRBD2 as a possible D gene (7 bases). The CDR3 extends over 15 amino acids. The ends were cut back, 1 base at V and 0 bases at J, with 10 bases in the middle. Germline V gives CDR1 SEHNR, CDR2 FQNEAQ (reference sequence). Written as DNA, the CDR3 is TGTGCCAGCAGCTTAGGGGGGGGCAGCTCCTACGAGCAGTACTTC. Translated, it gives CASSLGGGSSYEQYF.

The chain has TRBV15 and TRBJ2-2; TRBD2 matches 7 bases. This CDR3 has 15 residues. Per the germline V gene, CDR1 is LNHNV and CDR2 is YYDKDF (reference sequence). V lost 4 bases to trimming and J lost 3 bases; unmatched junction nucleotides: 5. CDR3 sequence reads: CATSTKRDHTGELFF. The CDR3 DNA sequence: TGTGCCACCAGCACTAAGCGGGACCACACCGGGGAGCTGTTTTTT.

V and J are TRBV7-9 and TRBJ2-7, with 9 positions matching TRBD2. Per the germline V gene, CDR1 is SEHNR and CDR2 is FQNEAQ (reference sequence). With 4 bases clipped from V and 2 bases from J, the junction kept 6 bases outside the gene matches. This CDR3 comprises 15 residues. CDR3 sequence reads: CASSSPSGRPYEQYF. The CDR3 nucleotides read TGTGCCAGCAGCTCCCCCAGCGGGAGGCCCTACGAGCAGTACTTC.

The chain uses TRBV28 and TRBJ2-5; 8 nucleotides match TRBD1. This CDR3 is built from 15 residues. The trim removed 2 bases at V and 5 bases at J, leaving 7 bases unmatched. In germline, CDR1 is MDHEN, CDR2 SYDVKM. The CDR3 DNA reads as TGTGCCAGCAGTTTACAGGGGGCGCGTCAGGAGACCCAGTACTTC. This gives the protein CASSLQGARQETQYF.

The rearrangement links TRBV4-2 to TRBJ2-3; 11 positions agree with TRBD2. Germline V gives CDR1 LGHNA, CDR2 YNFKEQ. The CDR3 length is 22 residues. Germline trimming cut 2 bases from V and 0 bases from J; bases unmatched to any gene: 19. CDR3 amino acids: CASSQLTSGSGTSGPSTDTQYF. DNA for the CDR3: TGTGCCAGCAGCCAACTAACCTCTGGATCCGGGACTAGCGGACCTAGCACAGATACGCAGTATTTT.

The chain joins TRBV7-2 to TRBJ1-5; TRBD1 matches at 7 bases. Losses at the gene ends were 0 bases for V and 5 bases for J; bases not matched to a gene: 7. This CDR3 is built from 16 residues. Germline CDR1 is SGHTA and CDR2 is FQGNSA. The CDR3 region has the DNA TGTGCCAGCAGCTTAGCGACGGCGGGGACAGATCAGCCCCAGCATTTT. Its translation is CASSLATAGTDQPQHF.

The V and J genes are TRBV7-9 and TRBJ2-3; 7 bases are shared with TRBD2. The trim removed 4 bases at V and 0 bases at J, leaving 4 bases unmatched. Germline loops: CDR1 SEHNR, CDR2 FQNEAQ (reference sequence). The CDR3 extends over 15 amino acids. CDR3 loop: CASSYRSGSTDTQYF. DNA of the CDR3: TGTGCCAGCAGCTATCGTAGCGGGAGCACAGATACGCAGTATTTT. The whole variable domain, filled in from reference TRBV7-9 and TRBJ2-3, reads DTGVSQNPRHKITKRGQNVTFRCDPISEHNRLYWYRQTLGQGPEFLTYFQNEAQLEKSRLLSDRFSAERPKGSFSTLEIQRTEQGDSAMYLCASSYRSGSTDTQYFGPGTRLTVL.

CDR3 sequence (DNA): TGTGCCAGCTCACCAGCTCGGGACACCGGGGAGCTGTTTTTT. As protein: CASSPARDTGELFF. The chain uses TRBV18 and TRBJ2-2, with D uncertain. The CDR3 sequence is 14 residues long. V lost 2 bases to trimming and J lost 3 bases, with 7 bases between them. Per the germline V gene, CDR1 is KGHSH and CDR2 is LQKENI.

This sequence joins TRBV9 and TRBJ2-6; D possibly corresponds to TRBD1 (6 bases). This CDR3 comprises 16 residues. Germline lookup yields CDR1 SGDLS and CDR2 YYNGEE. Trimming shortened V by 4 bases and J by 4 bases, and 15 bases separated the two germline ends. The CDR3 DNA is TGTGCCAGCAGCCCATTACAGGGTCGCGGGGCCAACGTCCTGACTTTC. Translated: CASSPLQGRGANVLTF.

The CDR3 coding sequence is TGTGCCAGTAGTACACACGGGATGCCGAACACTGAAGCTTTCTTT. Its protein is CASSTHGMPNTEAFF. The J gene is TRBJ1-1, the V gene TRBV19; no clear D. Trimming left V 4 bases short and J 1 base short, with 13 bases between. The CDR3 loop spans 15 amino acids. Germline-derived CDR1 and CDR2 are LNHDA and SQIVND (reference sequence).

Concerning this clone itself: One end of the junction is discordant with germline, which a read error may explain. The CDR3 here is CASSLGLEFDEQFF. CDR3 sequence (DNA): TGTGCTAGCAGCTTAGGACTAGAATTCGATGAGCAGTTCTTC. The chain couples TRBV7-7 to TRBJ2-1; 7 bases fit TRBD2. CDR3 length: 14 amino acids. Germline V gene sequence: CDR1 SSHAT, CDR2 FNYEAQ (reference sequence).

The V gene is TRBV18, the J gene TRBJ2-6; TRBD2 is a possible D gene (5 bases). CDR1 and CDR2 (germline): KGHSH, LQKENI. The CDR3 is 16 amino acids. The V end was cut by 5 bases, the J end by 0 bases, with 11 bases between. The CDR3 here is CASSIFGSSGANVLTF. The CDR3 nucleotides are TGTGCCAGCTCAATTTTTGGGAGCTCTGGGGCCAACGTCCTGACTTTC.

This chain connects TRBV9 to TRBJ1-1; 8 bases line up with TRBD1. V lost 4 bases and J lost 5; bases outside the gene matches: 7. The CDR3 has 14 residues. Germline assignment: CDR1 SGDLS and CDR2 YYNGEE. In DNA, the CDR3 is TGTGCCAGCAGCCCGTGGACAGGGAAAACTGAAGCTTTCTTT. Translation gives CASSPWTGKTEAFF.

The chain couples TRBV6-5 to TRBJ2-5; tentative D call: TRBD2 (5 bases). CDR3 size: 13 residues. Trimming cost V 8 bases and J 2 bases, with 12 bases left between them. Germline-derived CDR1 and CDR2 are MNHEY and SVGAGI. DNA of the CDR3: TGTGCCAGCTCCCGGGGTTCTCAAGAGACCCAGTACTTC. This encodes CASSRGSQETQYF.

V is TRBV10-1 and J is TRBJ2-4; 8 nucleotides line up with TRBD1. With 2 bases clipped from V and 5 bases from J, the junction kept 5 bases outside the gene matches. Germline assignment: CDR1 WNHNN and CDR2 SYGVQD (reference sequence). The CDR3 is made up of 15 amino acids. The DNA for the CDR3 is TGCGCCAGCAGTGAGCGGGACAGGAGTCAAAACATTCAGTACTTC. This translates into CASSERDRSQNIQYF.

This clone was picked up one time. CDR3 nucleotide sequence: TGTGCCAGCAGCCCGACAGGGGTCAAAAACATTCAGTACTTC. As protein: CASSPTGVKNIQYF. The V call is TRBV14, the J call TRBJ2-4; 8 positions agree with TRBD1. Germline assignment: CDR1 SGHDN and CDR2 FVKESK. The trim removed 4 bases at V and 3 bases at J, leaving 2 bases unmatched. The CDR3 extends over 14 amino acids.

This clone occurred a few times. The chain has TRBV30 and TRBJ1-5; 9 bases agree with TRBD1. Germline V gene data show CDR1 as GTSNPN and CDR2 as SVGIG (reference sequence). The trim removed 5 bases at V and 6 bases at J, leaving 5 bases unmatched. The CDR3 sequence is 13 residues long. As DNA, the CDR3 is TGTGCCTGGGGCACAGGGGGCGGTCAGCCCCAGCATTTT. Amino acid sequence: CAWGTGGGQPQHF.

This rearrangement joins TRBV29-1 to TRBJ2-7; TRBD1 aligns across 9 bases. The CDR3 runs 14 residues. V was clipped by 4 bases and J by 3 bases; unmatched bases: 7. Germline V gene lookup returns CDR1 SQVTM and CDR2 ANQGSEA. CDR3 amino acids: CSVVGQGPGYEQYF. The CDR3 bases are TGCAGCGTTGTGGGACAGGGACCTGGCTACGAGCAGTACTTC.

CDR3 DNA: TGTGCCAGCCTTGACCCGGGACTAGCGGATAATGAGCAGTTCTTC. Amino acid sequence: CASLDPGLADNEQFF. V is TRBV6-6 and J is TRBJ2-1; 11 positions match TRBD2. Germline V gene data show CDR1 as MNHNY and CDR2 as SVGAGI (reference sequence). This CDR3 is built from 15 residues. V lost 8 bases to trimming and J lost 7 bases; unmatched junction nucleotides: 10.

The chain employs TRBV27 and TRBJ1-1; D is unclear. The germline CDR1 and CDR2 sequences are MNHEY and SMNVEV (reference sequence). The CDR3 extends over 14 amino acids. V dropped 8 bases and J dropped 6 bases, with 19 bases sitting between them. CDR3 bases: TGTGCCAGCGGGCCCGGGGTCGGGCTTTCTGAAGCTTTCTTT. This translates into CASGPGVGLSEAFF.

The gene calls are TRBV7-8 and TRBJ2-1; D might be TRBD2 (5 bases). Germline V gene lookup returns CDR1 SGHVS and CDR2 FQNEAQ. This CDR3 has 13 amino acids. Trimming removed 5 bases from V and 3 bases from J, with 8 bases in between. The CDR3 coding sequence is TGTGCCAGCAGCGGGAGTAACTACAATGAGCAGTTCTTC. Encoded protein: CASSGSNYNEQFF.

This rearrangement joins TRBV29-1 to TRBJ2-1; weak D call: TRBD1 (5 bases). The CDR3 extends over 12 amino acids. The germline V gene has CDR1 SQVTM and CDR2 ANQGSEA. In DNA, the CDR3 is TGCAGTTTGGGGCAGGCCTACAATGAGCAGTTCTTC. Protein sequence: CSLGQAYNEQFF.